Reported below is one TCR beta chain. What it recognizes is unknown. Measured with immunoSEQ multiplex PCR; TCRdb has only the in-frame clones, and not every one. The table includes about 680,000 clones, around 92% detected once. The data originate from a study of Ad26.COV2.S vaccination and SARS-CoV-2 variants. Study overall: In the COV1001 trial, the donor was in the Ad26.COV2.S arm. Recipients of Ad26.COV2.S got it intramuscularly, once or twice 56 days apart. General study points: Higher spike-specific TCR breadth was found in vaccine recipients than in placebo recipients.

Trimming took 1 base from V and 4 from J, leaving 17 bases between them. This CDR3 is built from 16 residues. Germline CDR1 is SEHNR and CDR2 is FQNEAQ (reference sequence). Treatment given: 15 to 20 received Ad26.COV2.S at low or high dose, single or two shots; about 5 received placebo; per-sample allocation not given. Day 63 after the first injection of vaccine or placebo was the sampling time. The study used a vaccine consisting of an Ad26 vector that expressed Wuhan-strain SARS-CoV-2 spike. This TCR derives from a person between 18 and 65 years old who received the Ad26.COV2.S COVID-19 vaccine or a placebo. The starting material was peripheral blood, obtained in a trial of Ad26.COV2.S vaccine versus placebo. The chain recombines TRBV7-9 with TRBJ2-7; a possible D gene is TRBD2 (5 bases). The CDR3 nucleotides are TGTGCCAGCAGCTTAGAAGCGGCACACCCGGTTTACGAGCAGTACTTC. The encoded protein is CASSLEAAHPVYEQYF. The full variable domain, its missing parts supplied by reference TRBV7-9 and TRBJ2-7, is DTGVSQNPRHKITKRGQNVTFRCDPISEHNRLYWYRQTLGQGPEFLTYFQNEAQLEKSRLLSDRFSAERPKGSFSTLEIQRTEQGDSAMYLCASSLEAAHPVYEQYFGPGTRLTVT.